These 13 T cell receptor beta chains were sequenced from one sample in a study of memory CD4+ T cells and cytomegalovirus serostatus. The sort gate was single viable CD3+CD4+CD8-CD45RO+ cells for memory CD4+ T cells. This table comes from immunoSEQ multiplex PCR, and its TCRdb copy is limited to in-frame clones, with some not included. Of around 40,000 clones listed, around 75% are singletons. The specimen sequenced was memory CD4+ T cells from blood. The receptors come from an adult in good health and CMV-seronegative.

The genes are TRBV29-1 and TRBJ2-5, with D possibly called TRBD1 or TRBD2 (5 bases each). The germline V and J ends were trimmed by 1 base and 5 bases, with 14 bases remaining between them. CDR3 length: 14 amino acids. Germline values: CDR1 SQVTM, CDR2 ANQGSEA. In DNA, the CDR3 is TGCAGCGTTGAAGGAGTGACCTGGGGGGAGACCCAGTACTTC. Amino acids: CSVEGVTWGETQYF.

Comment on this clone: The junction departs from the called germline gene at one end, perhaps through a read error. This sequence joins TRBV6-5 and TRBJ2-3; D may match TRBD1 or TRBD2 (5 bases each). The CDR3 contains 14 residues. Germline CDR1 reads MNHEY; CDR2 reads SVGAGI. The CDR3 sequence: CASSGEGLTDAQYF. The CDR3 DNA is TGTGCCAGCTCGGGTGAGGGCTTGACAGATGCGCAGTATTTT.

J is TRBJ2-5 and V is TRBV7-2; 7 nucleotides match TRBD2. CDR1 is SGHTA and CDR2 is FQGNSA in the germline V gene. Trimming removed 5 bases from V and 4 bases from J; junction bases left unmatched: 4. The CDR3 has 13 residues. DNA for the CDR3: TGTGCCAGCAGCCCGGGGAGGGGAGAGACCCAGTACTTC. Protein sequence: CASSPGRGETQYF. The full variable domain, its missing parts supplied by reference TRBV7-2 and TRBJ2-5, is GAGVSQSPSNKVTEKGKDVELRCDPISGHTALYWYRQSLGQGLEFLIYFQGNSAPDKSGLPSDRFSAERTGGSVSTLTIQRTQQEDSAVYLCASSPGRGETQYFGPGTRLLVL.

The J gene is TRBJ2-1, the V gene TRBV11-2; 8 bases are a match to TRBD2. The CDR3 runs to 16 residues. Germline-derived CDR1 and CDR2 are SGHAT and FQNNGV. Trimming cost V 2 bases and J 1 base; bases outside gene matches: 4. This CDR3 reads CASSLQLAVSYNEQFF. DNA for the CDR3: TGTGCCAGCAGCTTACAACTAGCGGTGTCCTACAATGAGCAGTTCTTC.

This clone has just one count. The rearrangement links TRBV5-5 to TRBJ2-1; a possible D gene is TRBD1 (6 bases). The CDR3 runs 15 residues. CDR1 is SGHKS and CDR2 is YYEKEE in the germline V gene (reference sequence). Trimming shortened V by 0 bases and J by 4 bases, and 11 bases separated the two germline ends. The CDR3 DNA reads as TGTGCCAGCAGCTTGGATGGGGGCCTTTACAATGAGCAGTTCTTC. This translates into CASSLDGGLYNEQFF.

The chain carries TRBV18 and TRBJ1-2; TRBD1 might be the D (5 bases). CDR3 length: 19 amino acids. V was shortened by 1 base and J by 2 bases, with 23 bases between the two germline ends. Looked up from germline, CDR1 is KGHSH and CDR2 is LQKENI. The DNA for the CDR3 is TGTGCCAGCTCACCACTTGTAACAGGCAACGCTAAGCTGAACTATGGCTACACCTTC. It specifies CASSPLVTGNAKLNYGYTF. Filled out from reference TRBV18 and TRBJ1-2, the complete variable domain reads NAGVMQNPRHLVRRRGQEARLRCSPMKGHSHVYWYRQLPEEGLKFMVYLQKENIIDESGMPKERFSAEFPKEGPSILRIQQVVRGDSAAYFCASSPLVTGNAKLNYGYTFGSGTRLTVV.

V is TRBV5-5 and J is TRBJ1-5; the match to TRBD1 covers 7 bases. The germline gives CDR1 SGHKS, CDR2 YYEKEE (reference sequence). The junction had 1 base not matched to a gene; V was cut back by 0 bases and J by 1 base. The CDR3 has 15 residues. DNA for the CDR3: TGTGCCAGCAGCTTGGGGGGACAGAGCAATCAGCCCCAGCATTTT. Its protein product is CASSLGGQSNQPQHF.

The chain combines TRBV7-6 with TRBJ2-7; no firm D call. Germline V gives CDR1 SGHVS, CDR2 FNYEAQ. The V and J ends lost 0 bases and 3 bases respectively, with 6 bases between them. The CDR3 covers 13 residues. DNA of the CDR3: TGTGCCAGCAGCTTAGCGGTCGGCTACGAGCAGTACTTC. As protein: CASSLAVGYEQYF.

This chain connects TRBV4-3 to TRBJ2-2, with 7 bases lining up with TRBD2. The CDR3 has 15 residues. From germline, CDR1 is LGHNA and CDR2 YSLEER. V lost 0 bases, J lost 5 bases, and 3 bases stayed unmatched. The CDR3 bases are TGCGCCAGCAGCCAAGATTGGCGGGGGACCGGGGAGCTGTTTTTT. Amino acid sequence: CASSQDWRGTGELFF.

This clone came up once. The chain couples TRBV7-2 to TRBJ1-2, with D possibly TRBD1 on 5 matching bases. The CDR3 is 13 amino acids. Trimming left V 5 bases short and J 0 bases short, with 7 bases between. The germline gives CDR1 SGHTA, CDR2 FQGNSA. Here the CDR3 reads CASSQGANYGYTF. Written as DNA, the CDR3 is TGTGCCAGCAGCCAAGGGGCTAACTATGGCTACACCTTC.

This clone has just one count. The rearrangement joins TRBV19 to TRBJ1-2, with D unclear. Germline V gene sequence: CDR1 LNHDA, CDR2 SQIVND (reference sequence). The V end lost 3 bases, the J end lost 2 bases, and 7 bases lay between the germline ends. This CDR3 contains 13 residues. This chain's CDR3 is CASSIPENYGYTF. CDR3 coding DNA: TGTGCCAGTAGTATCCCAGAGAACTATGGCTACACCTTC.

The chain employs TRBV4-1 and TRBJ2-7; TRBD1 agrees at 8 bases. The germline gives CDR1 MGHRA, CDR2 YSYEKL. J gave up 0 bases and V 5 bases, and 6 bases lay outside the gene matches. The CDR3 contains 15 residues. For the CDR3, the DNA is TGCGCCAGCAGCACCGGGACAGGCAGCTCCTACGAGCAGTACTTC. Encoded protein: CASSTGTGSSYEQYF.

This sequence joins TRBV5-1 and TRBJ2-1; 12 bases agree with TRBD2. CDR1 and CDR2 (germline): SGHRS, YFSETQ. The junction had 7 bases not matched to a gene; V was cut back by 5 bases and J by 10 bases. The CDR3 extends over 14 amino acids. CDR3 protein: CASRLGTSGLEQFF. The CDR3, as DNA: TGCGCCAGCAGACTCGGGACTAGCGGGCTGGAGCAGTTCTTC. Complete variable domain (other parts from reference TRBV5-1 and TRBJ2-1): KAGVTQTPRYLIKTRGQQVTLSCSPISGHRSVSWYQQTPGQGLQFLFEYFSETQRNKGNFPGRFSGRQFSNSRSEMNVSTLELGDSALYLCASRLGTSGLEQFFGPGTRLTVL.